These T cell receptor beta chains were read from a single sample in a study of T cells in localized non-small cell lung cancer. Produced via immunoSEQ multiplex PCR; TCRdb's table is partial and in-frame only. The table records 30,000 or so clones, around nine tenths of them present only once. Sequenced here: peripheral blood, sampled before any cancer treatment. These receptors came from a female donor at least 60 years old with stage III squamous cell lung carcinoma. CDR3s include the opening cysteine and the closing phenylalanine or tryptophan. The D gene is left open where the match is weak. Clone size appears in some rows only: once, few, many, or a class for an expanded clone.

cdr3_nt cdr3_aa v_call d_call j_call clone_size
TGTGCCAGCAGTGGCTCCAATACAGGGGGAAGTCAGCCCCAGCATTTT CASSGSNTGGSQPQHF TRBV27 TRBD1 TRBJ1-5 -
TGTGCCACCAGCAGAGGACAGGTCGACTTCTATGGCTACACCTTC CATSRGQVDFYGYTF TRBV15 - TRBJ1-2 -
TGTGCCAGTACTCAAATCGATCGGGACACTGAAGCTTTCTTT CASTQIDRDTEAFF TRBV19 - TRBJ1-1 -
TGTGCCAGCAGTTTCCCCCTCCTAGCGGGAGGGGGGAATGAGCAGTTCTTC CASSFPLLAGGGNEQFF TRBV28 TRBD2 TRBJ2-1 once
TGTGCCAGCAGCTACGCGGGACAGGGTTGGTACGAGCAGTACTTC CASSYAGQGWYEQYF TRBV6-1 TRBD1 TRBJ2-7 -
TGTGCCAGCAGCTACCACAGGGGGAAGGGTAATGAGCAGTTCTTC CASSYHRGKGNEQFF TRBV5-4 TRBD1 TRBJ2-1 -
TGTGCCAGCAGCGCCGGGACTCTCTCTGGAAACACCATATATTTT CASSAGTLSGNTIYF TRBV5-8 - TRBJ1-3 -
TGTGCCAGCTCACCAAACGCGGGGGCTCCAAGAGGTGAAGCTTTCTTT CASSPNAGAPRGEAFF TRBV18 - TRBJ1-1 -
TGTGCCAGCAGCCAAGATCTTTCTGGCTACACCTTC CASSQDLSGYTF TRBV4-2 - TRBJ1-2 few
TGCGCCAGCAGCCCCGGGGCAACGACTGAAGCTTTCTTT CASSPGATTEAFF TRBV10-2 - TRBJ1-1 -
TGCGCCAGCAGCCAAGATTCGTCAGGGGGCTCCTACGAGCAGTACTTC CASSQDSSGGSYEQYF TRBV4-1 TRBD1 TRBJ2-7 -
TGTGCCAGCAGCTTATTCTCGGGACAGGGTGGTCAGCCCCAGCATTTT CASSLFSGQGGQPQHF TRBV7-6 TRBD1 TRBJ1-5 -
TGTGCCAGCAGCTTAGTGGTACAGTCCAAAAACATTCAGTACTTC CASSLVVQSKNIQYF TRBV7-9 - TRBJ2-4 -
TGCGCCAGCAGCCCAAGGGTGGGGACAGATACGCAGTATTTT CASSPRVGTDTQYF TRBV5-1 - TRBJ2-3 -
TGCAGCGTTGTAGAGGGGGGGCTAGGCCAGCCCCAGCATTTT CSVVEGGLGQPQHF TRBV29-1 - TRBJ1-5 -
TGTGCCAGTAGTATCTTCGATTTTGGGAGGAGCACTGAAGCTTTCTTT CASSIFDFGRSTEAFF TRBV19 - TRBJ1-1 -
TGTGCCAGCAGTTACTCTGGGGGGCATGGCTACACCTTC CASSYSGGHGYTF TRBV6-5 - TRBJ1-2 once
TGCGCCAGCAGCTTGGTCCTGGGCTCTGGGGCCAACGTCCTGACTTTC CASSLVLGSGANVLTF TRBV5-1 - TRBJ2-6 -
TGTGCCAGCAGTTCTCGGGACAGGGGGCTGGAGACCCAGTACTTC CASSSRDRGLETQYF TRBV27 TRBD1 TRBJ2-5 -
TGTGCCAGCAGCTTAGAAGGGACTAGCGGGTTTTATGAGCAGTTCTTC CASSLEGTSGFYEQFF TRBV7-3 TRBD2 TRBJ2-1 -
TGTGCCAGCAGCTTAACGACAGGGGGAGATACGCAGTATTTT CASSLTTGGDTQYF TRBV11-2 TRBD1 TRBJ2-3 once
TGCGCCAGCAGCTTAGCGGGAGTAAGGACCTACAATGAGCAGTTCTTC CASSLAGVRTYNEQFF TRBV5-1 TRBD2 TRBJ2-1 -
TGTGCCTGGAGTGTAAGGACTCCCCACGCCTACACCTTC CAWSVRTPHAYTF TRBV30 - TRBJ1-2 -
TGTGCCAGCAGTTTGGGGACAGGGACAGATACGCAGTATTTT CASSLGTGTDTQYF TRBV28 TRBD1 TRBJ2-3 -